The 10 T cell receptor beta chains in this list originate from one sample, sequenced in a study of CD8 T cells in ankylosing spondylitis. Study-wide findings and caveats: It appeared that ankylosing spondylitis blood was characterized by a TCR beta motif of several highly homologous variants.

Antigen specificity for these receptors is unknown. Using its own MiXCR run on the 5' RACE reads, TCRdb lists one record per CDR3 protein. The repertoire holds approximately 540,000 distinct CDR3 sequences, with about an eighth as singletons. The sample consisted of blood, either unsorted or a sorted T cell fraction (not recorded which). Every receptor here comes from a male donor with ankylosing spondylitis.

This clonotype has at least ten counts. This chain uses TRBV6-2 or TRBV6-3 with TRBJ2-7, with a weak D call TRBD2 (5 bases). Germline loops: CDR1 MNHEY, CDR2 SVGEGT. Trimming removed 4 bases at V and 2 bases at J, with 15 bases between. The CDR3 length is 15 residues. CDR3 nucleotides: TGTGCCAGCAGTTCCAGACTCGGGGTGACCTACGAGCAGTACGTC. Protein: CASSSRLGVTYEQYV.

This clonotype showed up just a few times. The chain combines TRBV27 with TRBJ2-3; TRBD2 agrees at 11 bases. Trimming cost V 3 bases and J 6 bases; bases outside gene matches: 5. This CDR3 is 15 amino acids long. Per germline, CDR1 MNHEY and CDR2 SMNVEV (reference sequence). CDR3 residues: CASSFTSGRPDTQYF. The CDR3 region has the DNA TGTGCCAGCAGTTTTACTAGCGGGAGACCCGATACGCAGTATTTT.

This clonotype was recorded at least ten times. This sequence joins TRBV10-3 and TRBJ2-2; D perhaps matches TRBD1 (6 bases). Trimming removed 4 bases from V and 2 bases from J, with 11 bases in between. CDR1 is ENHRY and CDR2 is SYGVKD in the germline V gene. This CDR3 is 15 amino acids long. CDR3 residues: CAISVWTANTGELFF. In DNA, the CDR3 is TGTGCCATCAGTGTTTGGACAGCCAACACCGGGGAGCTGTTTTTT.

This clonotype was observed a few times. The V and J genes are TRBV6-1 and TRBJ1-5; 7 bases map to TRBD1. The CDR3 length is 14 residues. The V and J ends lost 8 bases and 5 bases, in that order; junction bases with no gene match: 9. Germline CDR1 is MNHNS and CDR2 is SASEGT. CDR3 nucleotide sequence: TGTGCCAGCGCTACCAGACAGGGCGATCAGCCCCAGCATTTT. Its protein product is CASATRQGDQPQHF.

The J gene is TRBJ2-2, the V gene TRBV15; 9 nucleotides match TRBD2. The length of the CDR3 is 18 residues. V shed 3 bases, J shed 4 bases, and the junction held 12 bases outside the gene matches. The germline CDR1 and CDR2 sequences are LNHNV and YYDKDF (reference sequence). CDR3 region: CATSSGLLGTSSTGELFF. In DNA form, the CDR3 reads TGTGCCACCAGCAGCGGCCTCCTAGGGACTAGCAGCACCGGGGAGCTGTTTTTT.

The genes are TRBV5-1 and TRBJ2-1, with 13 bases lining up with TRBD2. Germline V gene sequence: CDR1 SGHRS, CDR2 YFSETQ. V lost 4 bases to trimming and J lost 1 base; unmatched junction nucleotides: 2. This CDR3 comprises 16 residues. The CDR3 sequence: CASSVTSGRSYNEQFF. The CDR3 bases are TGCGCCAGCAGCGTGACTAGCGGGAGGTCCTACAATGAGCAGTTCTTC. Full variable domain (rest looked up from reference TRBV5-1 and TRBJ2-1): KAGVTQTPRYLIKTRGQQVTLSCSPISGHRSVSWYQQTPGQGLQFLFEYFSETQRNKGNFPGRFSGRQFSNSRSEMNVSTLELGDSALYLCASSVTSGRSYNEQFFGPGTRLTVL.

This clonotype was recorded a few times. The J gene is TRBJ1-6, the V gene TRBV25-1, with D perhaps TRBD1 (5 bases). Germline V gene sequence: CDR1 MGHDK, CDR2 SYGVNS. Trimming cost V 4 bases and J 13 bases, with 11 bases left between them. The CDR3 consists of 12 residues. CDR3 sequence reads: CASSGREMPLHF. Here the CDR3 DNA reads TGTGCCAGCAGTGGCAGGGAGATGCCCCTCCACTTT.

This sequence joins TRBV11-2 and TRBJ2-1; D is uncertain. There are 14 residues in the CDR3. Deletions cut 3 bases from V and 5 bases from J, with 11 bases between. Germline-derived CDR1 and CDR2 are SGHAT and FQNNGV. CDR3 bases: TGTGCCAGCAGCTTGCCAGGCCCCCACAATGAGCAGTTCTTC. It specifies CASSLPGPHNEQFF.

This sequence joins TRBV29-1 and TRBJ2-7; 7 bases line up with TRBD2. The assigned J gene may be wrong: the sequence end matches TRBJ2-1 better. The CDR3 has 14 residues. Germline assignment: CDR1 SQVTM and CDR2 ANQGSEA. In nucleotides, the CDR3 is TGCAGCGTTGAGTTGCGGGACTATTCGGGGGAGCAGTTCTTC. It encodes CSVELRDYSGEQFF.

This chain uses TRBV7-2 with TRBJ2-3; TRBD1 aligns across 7 bases. V lost 6 bases to trimming and J lost 2 bases; unmatched junction nucleotides: 5. The CDR3 loop spans 14 amino acids. Germline V gives CDR1 SGHTA, CDR2 FQGNSA. The CDR3 loop reads CASRVQGSTDTQYF. CDR3 coding DNA: TGTGCCAGCAGGGTACAGGGGTCCACAGATACGCAGTATTTT.